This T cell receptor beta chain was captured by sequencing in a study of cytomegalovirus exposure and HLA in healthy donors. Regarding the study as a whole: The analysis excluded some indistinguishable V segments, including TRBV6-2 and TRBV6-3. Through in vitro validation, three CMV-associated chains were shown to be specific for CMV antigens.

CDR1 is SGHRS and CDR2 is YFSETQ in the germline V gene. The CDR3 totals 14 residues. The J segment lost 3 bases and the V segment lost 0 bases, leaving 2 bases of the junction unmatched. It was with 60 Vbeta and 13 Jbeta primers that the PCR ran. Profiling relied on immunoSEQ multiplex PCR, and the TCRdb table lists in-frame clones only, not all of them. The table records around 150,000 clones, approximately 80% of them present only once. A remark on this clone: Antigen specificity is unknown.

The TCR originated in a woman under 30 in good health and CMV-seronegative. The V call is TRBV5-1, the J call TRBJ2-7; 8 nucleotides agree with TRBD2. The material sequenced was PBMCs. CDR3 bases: TGCGCCAGCAGCTTGGGAGCGGGGGACTACGAGCAGTACTTC. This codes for CASSLGAGDYEQYF. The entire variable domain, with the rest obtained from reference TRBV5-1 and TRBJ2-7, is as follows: KAGVTQTPRYLIKTRGQQVTLSCSPISGHRSVSWYQQTPGQGLQFLFEYFSETQRNKGNFPGRFSGRQFSNSRSEMNVSTLELGDSALYLCASSLGAGDYEQYFGPGTRLTVT.